The next 13 T cell receptor beta chains were all read from a single sample in a study of CD8 T cells in ankylosing spondylitis. TCRdb re-analysed the 5' RACE reads in MiXCR, keeping a single row per CDR3 protein. The table lists approximately 250,000 distinct CDR3 sequences, more than 9% of them singletons. What was sequenced was blood, either unsorted or a sorted T cell fraction (not recorded which). The receptors come from a male donor with ankylosing spondylitis or in good health (not recorded which).

This clonotype was counted many times. The chain is built from TRBV11-2 and TRBJ2-1, with TRBD2 identical over 7 bases. The CDR3 is 16 residues long. The V gene's germline CDR1 is SGHAT and CDR2 FQNNGV. The ends lost 4 bases at V and 3 bases at J; junction bases unmatched: 9. As DNA, the CDR3 is TGTGCCAGCAGCTCCCGAGGAGCGGGGAACTACAATGAGCAGTTCTTC. Translated: CASSSRGAGNYNEQFF. Variable domain in full (rest from reference TRBV11-2 and TRBJ2-1): EAGVAQSPRYKIIEKRQSVAFWCNPISGHATLYWYQQILGQGPKLLIQFQNNGVVDDSQLPKDRFSAERLKGVDSTLKIQPAKLEDSAVYLCASSSRGAGNYNEQFFGPGTRLTVL.

This clonotype was observed many times. This chain joins TRBV12-3 or TRBV12-4 and TRBJ2-7, with a tentative D call TRBD2 (6 bases). The CDR3 length is 17 residues. The ends were cut back, 6 bases at V and 6 bases at J, with 27 bases in the middle. The CDR3 reads CASSYDPGLSRRPEQYF. CDR3 DNA sequence: TGTGCCAGCAGCTATGATCCTGGACTATCTCGAAGACCCGAGCAGTACTTC.

The chain employs TRBV20-1 and TRBJ1-5, with no clear D. Trimming took 5 bases from V and 2 from J, leaving 10 bases between them. Germline lookup yields CDR1 DFQATT and CDR2 SNEGSKA (reference sequence). The CDR3 contains 13 residues. CDR3 bases: TGCAGTGCTCTAGACGGACGCAATCAGCCCCAGCATTTT. It codes for CSALDGRNQPQHF.

J is TRBJ2-7 and V is TRBV29-1; no reliable D call. Per the germline V gene, CDR1 is SQVTM and CDR2 is ANQGSEA. Trimming stripped 2 bases from V and 3 bases from J, with 14 bases between. This CDR3 contains 14 residues. For the CDR3, the DNA is TGCAGCGTTGAAACTTCTACCCCAAGCTACGAGCAGTACTTC. It specifies CSVETSTPSYEQYF.

The sample holds many counts of this clonotype. J is TRBJ2-3 and V is TRBV12-3 or TRBV12-4; D might be TRBD2 (6 bases). The length of the CDR3 is 13 residues. Trimming took 6 bases from V and 11 from J, leaving 18 bases between them. DNA of the CDR3: TGTGCCAGCAGCATCGGGACGGCCGGGGGGCAGTATTTT. Encoded protein: CASSIGTAGGQYF.

This clonotype was recorded a few times. The J gene is TRBJ1-1, the V gene TRBV18; a possible D gene is TRBD1 (5 bases). V dropped 2 bases and J dropped 0 bases, with 10 bases sitting between them. Germline CDR1 reads KGHSH; CDR2 reads LQKENI. This CDR3 is 15 amino acids long. The CDR3 nucleotides are TGTGCCAGCTCACCAGGGTGGGGGATGAACACTGAAGCTTTCTTT. As protein: CASSPGWGMNTEAFF.

The table lists this clonotype with many counts. The chain couples TRBV27 to TRBJ2-7; TRBD2 aligns across 9 bases. This CDR3 comprises 16 residues. Germline-derived CDR1 and CDR2 are MNHEY and SMNVEV (reference sequence). Losses at the gene ends were 0 bases for V and 4 bases for J; bases not matched to a gene: 7. The chain's CDR3 is CASSLSWASGVYEQYF. For the CDR3, the DNA is TGTGCCAGCAGTTTATCTTGGGCTAGCGGGGTTTACGAGCAGTACTTC.

This clonotype was seen repeatedly, ten times or more. CDR3 coding DNA: TGTGCCAGCAGCCCAGGGGGGTTAGATACGCAGTATTTT. It yields the protein CASSPGGLDTQYF. The rearrangement uses TRBV12-3 or TRBV12-4 and TRBJ2-3; possibly TRBD1 for D (7 bases). V lost 6 bases to trimming and J lost 5 bases, with 12 bases between them. The CDR3 totals 13 residues.

The V and J genes are TRBV20-1 and TRBJ2-7, with D possibly matching TRBD1 (6 bases). Germline V gene sequence: CDR1 DFQATT, CDR2 SNEGSKA (reference sequence). The V end lost 8 bases, the J end lost 6 bases, and 23 bases lay between the germline ends. The CDR3 runs to 14 residues. CDR3 sequence reads: CSLKGSAGDVEQYF. CDR3 nucleotides: TGCAGTCTAAAGGGGTCCGCAGGGGACGTCGAGCAGTACTTC.

This clonotype showed up just a few times. This sequence joins TRBV29-1 and TRBJ1-1, with D tentatively TRBD1 (5 bases). This CDR3 has 13 residues. The V gene lost 4 bases and the J gene lost 1 base, with 10 bases spanning the gap. Germline assignment: CDR1 SQVTM and CDR2 ANQGSEA. CDR3 DNA sequence: TGCAGCGTTGCTTTGGGGGGGAACACTGAAGCTTTCTTT. Residues: CSVALGGNTEAFF.

This clonotype was counted many times. This chain links TRBV13 with TRBJ1-1, with D maybe TRBD1 (5 bases). The CDR3 loop spans 13 amino acids. CDR1 is PRHDT and CDR2 is FYEKMQ in the germline V gene (reference sequence). Trimming removed 3 bases from V and 6 bases from J, with 11 bases in between. CDR3 bases: TGTGCCAGCAGCTTGGACCGGGGGGCTGAAGCTTTCTTT. This gives the protein CASSLDRGAEAFF.

This clonotype came up many times. V and J are TRBV5-1 and TRBJ2-3, with a weak D call TRBD1 (7 bases). Trimming took 4 bases from V and 0 from J, leaving 12 bases between them. CDR1 is SGHRS and CDR2 is YFSETQ in the germline V gene. The CDR3 contains 15 residues. CDR3 protein: CASSAGQPSTDTQYF. Written as DNA, the CDR3 is TGCGCCAGCAGCGCGGGACAGCCGAGCACAGATACGCAGTATTTT. Supplemented by reference TRBV5-1 and TRBJ2-3, the full variable domain reads KAGVTQTPRYLIKTRGQQVTLSCSPISGHRSVSWYQQTPGQGLQFLFEYFSETQRNKGNFPGRFSGRQFSNSRSEMNVSTLELGDSALYLCASSAGQPSTDTQYFGPGTRLTVL.

In this sample, this clonotype turned up many times. The gene calls are TRBV11-3 and TRBJ2-5; unclear D gene. This CDR3 contains 16 residues. The V end was cut by 2 bases, the J end by 0 bases, with 13 bases between. Germline CDR1 SGHNT, CDR2 YENEEA. Here the CDR3 DNA reads TGTGCCAGCAGCTTAATGGGTGAGATCAACCAAGAGACCCAGTACTTC. It is translated as CASSLMGEINQETQYF.